This TCR beta chain was retrieved from a study of cytomegalovirus exposure and HLA in healthy donors (dated by TCRdb to 2016 to 2017). In the study overall: In an earlier analysis of some 610 of the donors, around 290 Gb of sequence data and just under 120 million unique TCR beta sequences from about 179 million T cells were reported. An early release covering 500 to 750 HLA-typed donors comprised roughly 300 gigabases of sequencing data and approximately 85 million unique TCR sequences. Among the roughly 380 genotyped donors, approximately 81% belonged to the genetic ancestry cluster associated with self-reported Caucasian donors. The aim of the study was to test whether cataloging public T cell receptors could identify signatures of past pathogen exposure. Using immunosequencing, the study profiled T cell repertoires from 666 subjects and related those repertoires to cytomegalovirus serostatus. In addition to the first cohort of 650 to 800 subjects, a separate validation cohort of 120 different subjects was used. High-throughput TCR immunosequencing, statistical association of individual TCRs with disease status, and machine learning were combined to predict cytomegalovirus infection status. To study patterns of TCR occurrence, a later analysis re-analyzed previously published TCR beta repertoires from several hundred donors and added high-resolution HLA genotyping. In the later analysis, no new phenotypic data were used to find candidate immune exposures; instead, reliance was placed on TCR beta sequences and their occurrence across donors. To decide whether each TCR beta V gene segment behaved as functional or pseudogenic, an earlier analysis of nearly 600 of the donors relied on high-throughput TCR beta sequencing. Donor age, sex, ethnicity and CMV serostatus were compiled alongside the repertoire data. A later genetic analysis took genome-wide SNP genotypes for 398 of the 666 donors and used that subset as a discovery cohort. All discovery cohort repertoires had been generated on a single sequencing platform. Both class I and class II loci were covered by HLA typing, at four-digit resolution. The number of donors typed differed by locus, with roughly 629-640 for A, B, C, DRB1 and DQB1, roughly 520 for DQA1, 606 for DPA1, and 400 to 490 for DPB1. Four to six DR-DQ haplotypes were handled as single units for association and clustering, since linkage in the cohort was strong. On average, roughly 240,000 unique TCR beta nucleotide sequences were sequenced per donor among a few hundred genotyped donors of the cohort, with roughly 18% of those sequences being non-productive.

The cohort was made up of 666 healthy bone marrow donors. At the time of sampling, all cohort members were nominally healthy, though unrecorded immune exposures were likely present. The donor was CMV seropositive and was included in the group of some 290 seropositive cohort members. A peripheral blood sample was collected from each donor, and TCR beta sequencing was performed on peripheral blood mononuclear cells. Genomic DNA was extracted from the blood cell samples with the Qiagen DNeasy Blood Extraction Kit. Turning to this clone: No cognate antigen has been identified for it. Per-nucleotide qualities are absent, and no much larger clonotype sits a single base away.

From V the trimming removes 5 bases and from J it removes 8 bases, while the gene matches leave 5 bases of the junction unaccounted for. Including the terminal cysteine and phenylalanine, the CDR3 comprises 13 residues. The read is trimmed to its CDR3 DNA, 39 bases read in frame from base 1. As encoded in the germline V gene (reference sequence), CDR1 is LNHDA while CDR2 is SQIVND. The full study reports these points: The authors suggested that the approach could potentially be generalized to other disease states and immunological phenotypes. In a later genetic analysis, fewer N-insertions in productive TCRs were reported among donors in an Asian-associated ancestry cluster than the approximately 670-donor mean. Presence/absence analyses assumed roughly uniform sequencing depth across donors, an assumption that may not hold. A further reported finding was that TCR beta sequences accurately predicted the HLA-A and HLA-B alleles for most subjects in the first cohort. HLA typing was unavailable for some donors at each locus, so association tests used only the typed subset. The sequencing pipeline was judged likely to have produced a cluster of highly shared sequence variants as a technical artifact. In a later analysis, around 17,000 TCR beta sequences were associated with specific HLA alleles at a false discovery rate of 0.05. While some public TCRs were present in many individuals, most TCR sequences turned up only very rarely across donors. Seventeen rarely observed V segments, including chromosome 9 orphons, were excluded from the earlier analysis of 550 to 700 of the donors because counts were too low. Immune exposure information for the cohort was limited to CMV serostatus. A total of some 180 TCR beta chains were listed by the study as associated with cytomegalovirus. Assigning TCR associations to individual alleles was difficult when HLA alleles, especially DR and DQ, strongly co-occurred. In both the original and validation cohorts, the classifier was reported to diagnose cytomegalovirus status with high specificity and sensitivity. In a later analysis, TCR association rates were found to vary across HLA loci, with the most associated TCRs seen for DRB1 alleles and the fewest for HLA-C alleles. In vitro tests confirmed that three of the cytomegalovirus-associated TCR beta chains recognize cytomegalovirus antigens. Linkage disequilibrium might explain the correlated functional status among segregating V segments, but an unknown experimental factor could not be ruled out. Several of the top co-occurrence clusters appeared to be linked to parvovirus B19, influenza, CMV and Epstein-Barr virus, according to a later analysis. A later genetic analysis associated a missense DCLRE1C variant with V-gene and J-gene trimming of TCR beta chains, and an independent cohort replicated the association. According to a later analysis, most CMV-associated TCR beta chains appeared to be HLA-restricted, and the HLA associations seemed to be driven largely by CMV exposure. Some IMGT-functional V segments, including TRBV6-2 and TRBV6-3, could not be distinguished by the 87-base-pair reads and were therefore excluded. In a later analysis, HLA-associated TCR beta chains were found to be more clonally expanded and to have lower generation probabilities than equally common non-associated chains. Only TCR beta chains were sequenced in this cohort, and the absence of alpha or paired-chain data limited detectable features. In an earlier analysis of about 550 of the donors, most TCR beta V segments were observed in productive rearrangements about 87% or about 30% of the time, broadly matching IMGT annotations.

The library was generated by the immunoSEQ multiplex PCR assay. For the multiplex PCR, a mixture combining 60 forward primers for TCR Vbeta segments and 13 reverse primers for TCR Jbeta segments was used. A multiplex PCR assay on genomic DNA amplified the CDR3 region of rearranged TCR beta genes. The amplified TCR beta libraries were sequenced on the Illumina HiSeq System as 87-base-pair reads. On the authors' methods: A later analysis tallied roughly 80 million unique TCR beta chains across the roughly 610 repertoires, and approximately 12 million of those chains were shared by two or more donors. Raw reads were error-corrected and collapsed into unique sequences by a nearest-neighbor algorithm in which closely related sequences were merged to remove PCR and sequencing errors. To assign V, D and J gene segments, CDR3 sequences were aligned to IMGT reference sequences. For a sequence to be retained, a match of at least six nucleotides was required to both a V gene segment and a J gene segment. Rearrangements were classified as productive when the CDR3 lacked stop codons and remained in frame with V and J, and all other rearrangements were classified as non-productive. CDR3 was defined by IMGT convention, running from the second conserved V-encoded cysteine to the conserved J-encoded phenylalanine. In an earlier analysis of 550 to 650 of the donors, sequences lacking an unambiguous match to a single V gene segment were excluded. In an earlier analysis of approximately 590 of the donors, V segments were called functional above 56.7% productive rearrangements and were called segregating when the between-donor standard deviation exceeded 5%. A statistical classification framework was built to diagnose cytomegalovirus status from the catalog of TCR beta chain sequences. V and J gene assignment, in a later analysis, came from comparing TCR nucleotide sequences with IMGT/GENE-DB human TR gene sequences. In a later analysis, CDR3 sequences and most-parsimonious VDJ recombination scenarios were assigned using the TCRdist pipeline. A later analysis defined each TCR beta chain by its CDR3 amino acid sequence plus V-gene family, and excluded reads lacking a unique V-gene family. A later analysis removed 592 highly shared, low-generation-probability nucleotide sequences to deal with suspected cross-contamination and a sequencing artifact. For each public chain, a later analysis derived a clonal expansion index from normalized ranks of inferred template counts within each repertoire. A later analysis computed generation probabilities with a VDJ recombination model fitted to out-of-frame rearrangements, and checked the results against IGoR. A later analysis scored TCR-TCR, TCR-HLA and TCR-CMV co-occurrence with hypergeometric tests, applying a repertoire-size bias correction to TCR pairs. A later analysis estimated false discovery rates by permuting HLA or CMV assignments 20 times. A later analysis grouped co-occurring TCRs with DBSCAN, adding TCRdist sequence similarity when clustering within HLA-allele-positive subsets. Repertoires with fewer than 30,000 or more than 120,000 public chains were left out of co-occurrence clustering, as were four to six repertoires with anomalous nucleotide sharing. Sourced from immuneACCESS, this table was stored by TCRdb with only in-frame sequences that have V and J called. A share of the clones is absent; for the studies checked, an unresolved V gene accounts for under half, and the remainder has no known explanation. The V and J calls and clone size were taken over from that table, and D and trimming were inferred from the DNA. The sample yields fewer than 150,000 clones; roughly 72% were counted once. 4% to 5% of the sample belongs to the ten largest clones.

This TCR was sampled from a woman in her thirties or forties in good health and CMV-seropositive. The V and J segments used are TRBV19 and TRBJ2-1, and TRBD1 matches 8 of the central bases. Sequencing input: PBMCs. The CDR3 loop reads CASSARGRYEQFF. The DNA sequence is given as TGTGCCAGTAGTGCCAGGGGGCGGTATGAGCAGTTCTTC.